This entry lists 32 T cell receptor beta chains sequenced from one sample in a study of T-cell reconstitution after alpha-beta-depleted transplantation in children. Unique molecular identifiers were built into the TCRbeta library. TCRdb re-derived calls from the PCR reads in MiXCR, one entry per CDR3 protein. The sample contains around 440,000 distinct CDR3 sequences, 15% to 20% of which appear only once. Sequencing was performed on PBMCs, mostly from graft donor cells, taken 360 days after TCRalphabeta/CD19-depleted stem cell transplant. The receptors shown here come from a boy less than two years old who had a stem cell transplant for Wiskott-Aldrich syndrome, so the T cells may come from the graft donor.

The V call is TRBV10-3, the J call TRBJ2-3; 12 nucleotides align to TRBD2. V lost 11 bases to trimming and J lost 5 bases; unmatched junction nucleotides: 11. Germline CDR1 reads ENHRY; CDR2 reads SYGVKD. The CDR3 is made up of 15 amino acids. CDR3 nucleotide sequence: TGTGCCGTGAGTCTAGCGGGAGGGTACCTAGATACGCAGTATTTT. Translating it yields CAVSLAGGYLDTQYF.

The CDR3 bases are TGTGCCAGCAGTTCTCTAGCGGGAGGCTCCAATGCTCGCTACGAGCAGTACTTC. Amino acid sequence: CASSSLAGGSNARYEQYF. V usage is TRBV6-5 and J usage is TRBJ2-7; 11 bases line up with TRBD2. Germline lookup yields CDR1 MNHEY and CDR2 SVGAGI. The V and J ends lost 4 bases and 3 bases, in that order; junction bases with no gene match: 14. There are 18 residues in the CDR3.

The gene calls are TRBV28 and TRBJ2-7; D not certain. The V gene's germline CDR1 is MDHEN and CDR2 SYDVKM. The CDR3 length is 12 residues. V lost 11 bases and J lost 3, with 14 bases in between. The CDR3 DNA is TGTGCCCATTCCGGACCCGGCTACGAGCAGTACTTC. Its protein is CAHSGPGYEQYF.

This clonotype occurred a few times. The CDR3 spells CSVDPGPQETQYF. The CDR3 DNA sequence: TGCAGCGTTGATCCAGGGCCACAAGAGACCCAGTACTTC. The chain couples TRBV29-1 to TRBJ2-5; D is possibly TRBD1 (5 bases). CDR1 and CDR2 from the germline V gene are SQVTM and ANQGSEA. The CDR3 has 13 residues. The ends were cut back, 3 bases at V and 2 bases at J, with 10 bases in the middle.

This clonotype was seen many times. This CDR3 is CSARGGTGSSEQYF. The CDR3 DNA reads TGCAGTGCTAGAGGGGGGACAGGATCTTCCGAGCAGTACTTC. This chain connects TRBV20-1 to TRBJ2-7; 8 bases match TRBD1. V lost 1 base and J lost 6; bases outside the gene matches: 8. Germline CDR1 DFQATT, CDR2 SNEGSKA (reference sequence). The CDR3 has 14 amino acids.

V usage is TRBV7-9 and J usage is TRBJ2-7; 8 bases fit TRBD1. This CDR3 is built from 15 residues. In germline, CDR1 is SEHNR, CDR2 FQNEAQ (reference sequence). Unmatched junction bases numbered 11, after V lost 4 bases and J lost 6 bases. The CDR3 region has the DNA TGTGCCAGCAGCTCTCCCCGGACAGGGATCCGCGAGCAGTACTTC. Protein: CASSSPRTGIREQYF.

In this sample, this clonotype turned up a few times. The V call is TRBV12-3 or TRBV12-4, the J call TRBJ2-2; a weak D match, TRBD2 (5 bases). The V and J ends lost 6 bases and 5 bases respectively, with 7 bases between them. The CDR3 consists of 12 residues. The CDR3 DNA follows: TGTGCCAGCAGCTGGAGGACCGGGGAGCTGTTTTTT. This encodes CASSWRTGELFF.

This clonotype was seen only a few times. The rearrangement joins TRBV5-1 to TRBJ2-7; no clear D gene. Trimming pared 0 bases from V and 2 bases from J, leaving 9 bases between. The CDR3 is made up of 14 amino acids. CDR1 is SGHRS and CDR2 is YFSETQ in the germline V gene. CDR3 sequence (DNA): TGCGCCAGCAGCTTGGGAGTCAGGCCCTACGAGCAGTACTTC. The encoded protein is CASSLGVRPYEQYF. The full variable domain, its missing parts supplied by reference TRBV5-1 and TRBJ2-7, is KAGVTQTPRYLIKTRGQQVTLSCSPISGHRSVSWYQQTPGQGLQFLFEYFSETQRNKGNFPGRFSGRQFSNSRSEMNVSTLELGDSALYLCASSLGVRPYEQYFGPGTRLTVT.

This clonotype was seen more than once but under ten times. V usage is TRBV12-3 or TRBV12-4 and J usage is TRBJ1-1; D is perhaps TRBD1 (5 bases). Trimming cost V 5 bases and J 2 bases, with 21 bases left between them. This CDR3 region has 17 residues. The CDR3 DNA follows: TGTGCCAGCAGTCCTCTCGGGGCCCGGTGGTTAAACACTGAAGCTTTCTTT. This encodes CASSPLGARWLNTEAFF.

This clonotype was picked up a small number of times. This chain joins TRBV11-2 and TRBJ2-1, with TRBD1 matching over 7 bases. V was pared by 1 base and J by 4 bases, with 10 bases of the junction left unmatched. Germline values: CDR1 SGHAT, CDR2 FQNNGV. The CDR3 covers 17 residues. This chain's CDR3 is CASSLVTGAPSYNEQFF. The CDR3 region has the DNA TGTGCCAGCAGCTTAGTCACAGGGGCCCCATCTTACAATGAGCAGTTCTTC. Filled out from reference TRBV11-2 and TRBJ2-1, the complete variable domain reads EAGVAQSPRYKIIEKRQSVAFWCNPISGHATLYWYQQILGQGPKLLIQFQNNGVVDDSQLPKDRFSAERLKGVDSTLKIQPAKLEDSAVYLCASSLVTGAPSYNEQFFGPGTRLTVL.

This clonotype has only one observation. V and J are TRBV28 and TRBJ2-7; D ambiguous. The germline V and J ends were trimmed by 1 base and 2 bases, with 12 bases remaining between them. Germline values: CDR1 MDHEN, CDR2 SYDVKM. This CDR3 comprises 15 residues. CDR3: CASSLFHLETYEQYF. The CDR3 DNA follows: TGTGCCAGCAGTTTATTCCATTTGGAGACCTACGAGCAGTACTTC.

The J gene is TRBJ2-1, the V gene TRBV7-8, with no clear D. Trimming removed 5 bases from V and 0 bases from J, with 26 bases in between. This CDR3 comprises 20 residues. Per germline, CDR1 SGHVS and CDR2 FQNEAQ. CDR3 bases: TGTGCCAGCAGCCCACCCTGGTGGCCTCGATGGCCTGACTCCTACAATGAGCAGTTCTTC. It codes for CASSPPWWPRWPDSYNEQFF.

J is TRBJ2-1 and V is TRBV5-1, with 13 positions matching TRBD2. The V segment lost 4 bases and the J segment 2 bases; nucleotides outside the gene matches: 15. Germline CDR1 reads SGHRS; CDR2 reads YFSETQ. This CDR3 spans 20 amino acids. The CDR3 DNA is TGCGCCAGCAGCCTACGAGGACTAGCGGGAGCGAAGGCAGCCTACAATGAGCAGTTCTTC. It codes for CASSLRGLAGAKAAYNEQFF.

The V call is TRBV5-1, the J call TRBJ2-1; 9 nucleotides agree with TRBD2. CDR1 is SGHRS, CDR2 YFSETQ, per germline. With V trimmed by 5 bases and J by 5 bases, 5 bases remained unmatched. The CDR3 contains 14 residues. The CDR3 reads CASRRLAEHNEQFF. As DNA, the CDR3 is TGCGCCAGCAGAAGACTAGCGGAACACAATGAGCAGTTCTTC.

In this sample, this clonotype turned up a few times. The CDR3 DNA reads as TGCAGCGTTGAACGTCTAGCGGGGGCTAATGAGCAGTTCTTC. Its protein product is CSVERLAGANEQFF. V usage is TRBV29-1 and J usage is TRBJ2-1; 10 bases map to TRBD2. The length of the CDR3 is 14 residues. With 2 bases clipped from V and 7 bases from J, the junction kept 5 bases outside the gene matches. Per germline, CDR1 SQVTM and CDR2 ANQGSEA.

The chain links TRBV12-3 or TRBV12-4 to TRBJ2-3; no clear D gene. The CDR3 totals 16 residues. V was clipped by 1 base and J by 1 base, with 12 bases between them. CDR3: CASSLGVAARTDTQYF. The DNA of the CDR3 is TGTGCCAGCAGTTTAGGAGTGGCAGCCCGCACAGATACGCAGTATTTT.

This clonotype was seen a few times. The chain recombines TRBV5-1 with TRBJ2-1; 9 bases fit TRBD1. CDR1 SGHRS and CDR2 YFSETQ come from the germline V gene. V trimming: 2 bases; J trimming: 6 bases; junction bases outside the gene matches: 6. This CDR3 has 15 residues. The CDR3 sequence is CASSFSGQGINEQFF. The DNA for the CDR3 is TGCGCCAGCAGCTTTTCGGGACAGGGCATCAATGAGCAGTTCTTC. The variable domain in full, completed from reference TRBV5-1 and TRBJ2-1, reads KAGVTQTPRYLIKTRGQQVTLSCSPISGHRSVSWYQQTPGQGLQFLFEYFSETQRNKGNFPGRFSGRQFSNSRSEMNVSTLELGDSALYLCASSFSGQGINEQFFGPGTRLTVL.

There are a few counts of this clonotype. V is TRBV15 and J is TRBJ1-6; unclear D gene. V shed 2 bases and J shed 8 bases, with 13 bases lying between them. Per germline, CDR1 LNHNV and CDR2 YYDKDF (reference sequence). This CDR3 spans 15 amino acids. The CDR3: CATSRLPPRDSPLHF. In DNA, the CDR3 is TGTGCCACCAGCAGACTCCCTCCGCGGGATTCACCCCTCCACTTT.

The sample holds a few counts of this clonotype. J is TRBJ1-2 and V is TRBV6-1; maybe TRBD1 (6 bases). Trimming left V 6 bases short and J 1 base short, with 18 bases between. Per the germline V gene, CDR1 is MNHNS and CDR2 is SASEGT. CDR3 length: 16 residues. The CDR3 region is CASSQTGPPYNYGYTF. The CDR3 coding sequence is TGTGCCAGCAGCCAAACAGGGCCCCCGTATAACTATGGCTACACCTTC.

This clonotype appeared a few times. The genes are TRBV20-1 and TRBJ1-1; maybe TRBD1 (6 bases). Germline lookup yields CDR1 DFQATT and CDR2 SNEGSKA (reference sequence). V lost 0 bases to trimming and J lost 4 bases, with 12 bases between them. The CDR3 runs to 14 residues. CDR3 bases: TGCAGTGCTAGAGACCGGACAGCGGGCACTGAAGCTTTCTTT. It translates to CSARDRTAGTEAFF.

This clonotype occurred a few times. J is TRBJ2-3 and V is TRBV20-1; tentatively, D is TRBD2 (6 bases). Germline V CDR1 and CDR2: DFQATT, SNEGSKA (reference sequence). V was clipped by 3 bases and J by 3 bases, with 22 bases between them. The CDR3 has 17 amino acids. The DNA for the CDR3 is TGCAGTGCTAGGCGTGGGTGGGGGAGGATTCTTACAGATACGCAGTATTTT. Its protein product is CSARRGWGRILTDTQYF.

This clonotype was counted between two and nine times. J is TRBJ2-7 and V is TRBV24-1; TRBD2 aligns across 8 bases. Germline lookup yields CDR1 KGHDR and CDR2 SFDVKD. The CDR3 covers 12 residues. Unmatched junction bases numbered 3, after V lost 7 bases and J lost 5 bases. CDR3 sequence (DNA): TGTGCCACCAGCCCGGGAGGGCACGAGCAGTACTTC. This translates into CATSPGGHEQYF.

The rearrangement links TRBV15 to TRBJ2-3; 7 bases agree with TRBD2. The V segment lost 0 bases and the J segment 4 bases; nucleotides outside the gene matches: 4. Per the germline V gene, CDR1 is LNHNV and CDR2 is YYDKDF (reference sequence). The CDR3 length is 15 residues. CDR3 sequence: CATSRDRAGADTQYF. In nucleotides, the CDR3 is TGTGCCACCAGCAGAGATCGGGCGGGAGCAGATACGCAGTATTTT.

The chain recombines TRBV4-3 with TRBJ2-3, with D uncertain. Germline CDR1 LGHNA, CDR2 YSLEER. Deletions cut 0 bases from V and 8 bases from J, with 18 bases between. This CDR3 comprises 16 residues. In DNA form, the CDR3 reads TGCGCCAGCAGCCAAGAAACGGGCTTGGGAAGAGGTACGCAGTATTTT. Residues: CASSQETGLGRGTQYF.

This clonotype was detected ten times or more. The V call is TRBV12-3 or TRBV12-4, the J call TRBJ1-6, with D unresolved. Trimming left V 4 bases short and J 13 bases short, with 17 bases between. The CDR3 has 14 residues. CDR3 in amino acids: CASSSDYSQSPLHF. The CDR3 nucleotides read TGTGCCAGCAGTTCGGACTACTCTCAGAGCCCCCTCCACTTT.

The chain joins TRBV12-3 or TRBV12-4 to TRBJ2-3, with D unresolved. The CDR3 loop spans 14 amino acids. Deletions cut 2 bases from V and 2 bases from J, with 8 bases between. The CDR3 sequence is CASSLIEDTDTQYF. CDR3 nucleotide sequence: TGTGCCAGCAGTTTAATTGAGGACACAGATACGCAGTATTTT.

Regarding this clonotype: At one boundary the junction diverges from the germline segment, which might be a read error. The chain uses TRBV10-3 and TRBJ2-2; D is perhaps TRBD2 (6 bases). The CDR3 loop spans 13 amino acids. Germline CDR1 ENHRY, CDR2 SYGVKD. The CDR3 loop is CAVREVGTGELFF. In nucleotides, the CDR3 is TGTGCCGTCAGGGAGGTCGGAACCGGGGAGCTGTTTTTT.

There are many counts of this clonotype. The J gene is TRBJ2-2, the V gene TRBV6-1; D is possibly TRBD2 (6 bases). Germline V gene lookup returns CDR1 MNHNS and CDR2 SASEGT. The germline V and J ends were trimmed by 3 bases and 3 bases, with 8 bases remaining between them. This CDR3 is 14 amino acids long. The CDR3 nucleotides read TGTGCCAGCAGTGACGGGACTTACACCGGGGAGCTGTTTTTT. This gives the protein CASSDGTYTGELFF.

This clonotype turned up a few times. V and J are TRBV7-2 and TRBJ1-4; D not certain. This CDR3 has 12 residues. Per the germline V gene, CDR1 is SGHTA and CDR2 is FQGNSA. The germline V and J ends were trimmed by 2 bases and 2 bases, with 0 bases remaining between them. The CDR3: CASSLTNEKLFF. CDR3 sequence (DNA): TGTGCCAGCAGCTTAACTAATGAAAAACTGTTTTTT.

Many counts were recorded for this clonotype. The rearrangement joins TRBV10-3 to TRBJ2-1, with 8 positions matching TRBD2. Germline CDR1 and CDR2: ENHRY and SYGVKD. This CDR3 is built from 15 residues. Trimming removed 10 bases from V and 4 bases from J; junction bases left unmatched: 12. In nucleotides, the CDR3 is TGTGCCACCCGAGAACCCAAGCGGGGGTACAATGAGCAGTTCTTC. This encodes CATREPKRGYNEQFF.

This clonotype has a handful of counts. The J gene is TRBJ2-1, the V gene TRBV20-1; 10 bases line up with TRBD2. The length of the CDR3 is 15 residues. Germline CDR1 reads DFQATT; CDR2 reads SNEGSKA (reference sequence). V shed 1 base and J 3 bases; nucleotides not matched to a gene: 3. CDR3 DNA: TGCAGTGCTAGAGCTAGCGGGAGATTCTACAATGAGCAGTTCTTC. Translated: CSARASGRFYNEQFF.

This clonotype was detected once. The V and J genes are TRBV7-2 and TRBJ2-3; no reliable D call. From germline, CDR1 is SGHTA and CDR2 FQGNSA. This CDR3 contains 13 residues. The germline V and J ends were trimmed by 4 bases and 6 bases, with 11 bases remaining between them. CDR3 bases: TGTGCCAGCAGCTGGGGTTTTGCCGATACGCAGTATTTT. The encoded protein is CASSWGFADTQYF.